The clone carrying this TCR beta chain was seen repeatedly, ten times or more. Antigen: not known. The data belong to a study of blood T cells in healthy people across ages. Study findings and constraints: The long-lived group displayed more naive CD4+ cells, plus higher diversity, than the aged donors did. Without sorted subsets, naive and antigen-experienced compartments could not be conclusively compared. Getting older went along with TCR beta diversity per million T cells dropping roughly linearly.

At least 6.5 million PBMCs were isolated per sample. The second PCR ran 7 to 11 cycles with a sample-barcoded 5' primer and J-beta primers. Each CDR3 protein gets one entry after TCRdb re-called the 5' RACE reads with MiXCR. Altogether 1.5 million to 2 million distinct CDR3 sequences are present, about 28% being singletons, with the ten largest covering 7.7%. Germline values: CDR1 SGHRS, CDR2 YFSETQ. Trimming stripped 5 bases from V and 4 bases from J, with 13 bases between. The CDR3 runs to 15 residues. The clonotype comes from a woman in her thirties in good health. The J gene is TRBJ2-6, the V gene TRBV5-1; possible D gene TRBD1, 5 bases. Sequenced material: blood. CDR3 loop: CASRVTGSGANVLTF. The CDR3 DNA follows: TGCGCCAGCAGAGTAACAGGATCAGGGGCCAACGTCCTGACTTTC. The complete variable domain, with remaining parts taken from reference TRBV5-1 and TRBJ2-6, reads KAGVTQTPRYLIKTRGQQVTLSCSPISGHRSVSWYQQTPGQGLQFLFEYFSETQRNKGNFPGRFSGRQFSNSRSEMNVSTLELGDSALYLCASRVTGSGANVLTFGAGSRLTVL.